This passage covers 21 T cell receptor beta chains from one sample sequenced in a study of blood T cell repertoires in COVID-19. Using immunoSEQ multiplex PCR, the repertoire was profiled, and TCRdb retains in-frame clones only, with some absent. The sample includes approximately 150,000 clones, around nine tenths of them seen just once. Sample: peripheral blood. Receptors were obtained from a woman aged 50 to 60 with active or convalescent COVID-19.

This sequence joins TRBV7-9 and TRBJ2-7, with 9 bases aligning to TRBD2. CDR1 SEHNR and CDR2 FQNEAQ come from the germline V gene (reference sequence). The CDR3 extends over 17 amino acids. J lost 4 bases, V lost 1 base, and 11 bases had no gene match. The CDR3 reads CASSLVGGRALTYEQYF. In DNA form, the CDR3 reads TGTGCCAGCAGCTTAGTCGGCGGGAGGGCCCTGACGTACGAGCAGTACTTC.

This clone came up once. The CDR3 protein is CASRRGQNNEQFF. In DNA, the CDR3 is TGTGCCAGCAGAAGGGGACAAAACAATGAGCAGTTCTTC. V usage is TRBV7-2 and J usage is TRBJ2-1, with D perhaps matching TRBD1 (6 bases). The CDR3 contains 13 residues. V was cut by 6 bases and J by 5 bases, with 11 bases left in between. The germline CDR1 and CDR2 sequences are SGHTA and FQGNSA.

The chain employs TRBV4-1 and TRBJ2-1, with D possibly TRBD1 on 6 matching bases. The CDR3 contains 13 residues. Trimming left V 1 base short and J 9 bases short, with 10 bases between. Germline V gives CDR1 MGHRA, CDR2 YSYEKL. The CDR3 sequence is CASSQGRGGEQFF. The CDR3, as DNA: TGCGCCAGCAGCCAAGGCAGGGGTGGTGAGCAGTTCTTC.

The chain links TRBV4-3 to TRBJ1-4; the match to TRBD1 covers 7 bases. This CDR3 is built from 14 residues. Germline values: CDR1 LGHNA, CDR2 YSLEER. Trimming removed 0 bases from V and 11 bases from J; junction bases left unmatched: 6. CDR3 nucleotides: TGCGCCAGCAGCCAAGATACAGGGGAATGGAAACTGTTTTTT. It encodes CASSQDTGEWKLFF.

The chain combines TRBV9 with TRBJ1-4; no reliable D call. Germline loops: CDR1 SGDLS, CDR2 YYNGEE. The ends were cut back, 0 bases at V and 5 bases at J, with 11 bases in the middle. The CDR3 covers 15 residues. Here the CDR3 reads CASSVAQFENEKLFF. DNA of the CDR3: TGTGCCAGCAGCGTAGCACAGTTCGAAAATGAAAAACTGTTTTTT.

V is TRBV28 and J is TRBJ2-7, with D perhaps matching TRBD1 (6 bases). Germline V gene sequence: CDR1 MDHEN, CDR2 SYDVKM. This CDR3 is built from 14 residues. Trimming took off 7 bases at V and 1 base at J, with 14 bases between the two ends. The DNA for the CDR3 is TGTGCCAGCACCAATACAGGGCCTTCCTACGAGCAGTACTTC. Amino acid sequence: CASTNTGPSYEQYF.

This chain uses TRBV15 with TRBJ1-1, with D possibly matching TRBD1 (6 bases). The V gene's germline CDR1 is LNHNV and CDR2 YYDKDF (reference sequence). Trimming cost V 0 bases and J 4 bases, with 9 bases left between them. The CDR3 loop spans 14 amino acids. CDR3 in amino acids: CATSREGGGTEAFF. The CDR3 nucleotides read TGTGCCACCAGCAGAGAAGGGGGGGGCACTGAAGCTTTCTTT.

The chain uses TRBV24-1 and TRBJ2-2; 7 nucleotides line up with TRBD1. Germline CDR1 is KGHDR and CDR2 is SFDVKD. There are 15 residues in the CDR3. V trimming: 5 bases; J trimming: 4 bases; junction bases outside the gene matches: 6. CDR3 sequence: CATSGQGYSTGELFF. DNA for the CDR3: TGTGCCACCAGTGGACAGGGTTATAGCACCGGGGAGCTGTTTTTT.

The chain combines TRBV19 with TRBJ1-1; 12 bases are a match to TRBD1. The germline gives CDR1 LNHDA, CDR2 SQIVND (reference sequence). V lost 4 bases, J lost 5 bases, and 8 bases stayed unmatched. The CDR3 is 16 residues long. DNA of the CDR3: TGTGCCAGTAGTAAGGGACAGGGGGCGCCTAGGACTGAAGCTTTCTTT. This translates into CASSKGQGAPRTEAFF.

The rearrangement links TRBV19 to TRBJ1-2; a possible D gene is TRBD1 (6 bases). V was clipped by 6 bases and J by 1 base, with 15 bases between them. The CDR3 runs to 15 residues. The germline gives CDR1 LNHDA, CDR2 SQIVND (reference sequence). In DNA, the CDR3 is TGTGCCAGTAGCCATCGACAGGCGAGTAACTATGGCTACACCTTC. Translated, it gives CASSHRQASNYGYTF.

V gene TRBV5-4 combines with J gene TRBJ1-1; 10 positions match TRBD1. Germline V gene lookup returns CDR1 SGHNT and CDR2 YYREEE (reference sequence). The CDR3 loop spans 15 amino acids. The ends lost 2 bases at V and 4 bases at J; junction bases unmatched: 5. CDR3 in amino acids: CASSLDRGRGTEAFF. CDR3 DNA sequence: TGTGCCAGCAGCTTAGACAGGGGGCGCGGCACTGAAGCTTTCTTT.

The J gene is TRBJ1-4, the V gene TRBV7-9; perhaps TRBD1 as D (5 bases). V was trimmed by 4 bases and J by 8 bases, leaving 20 bases between them. This CDR3 spans 16 amino acids. Germline-derived CDR1 and CDR2 are SEHNR and FQNEAQ (reference sequence). The CDR3 loop is CASSSYTGALGEKLFF. The CDR3 DNA is TGTGCCAGCAGCTCGTATACAGGCGCCTTGGGAGAAAAACTGTTTTTT.

The rearrangement uses TRBV12-2 and TRBJ2-1; TRBD1 is the table's D call and was not checked against the DNA. TRBV12-2 is designated a pseudogene. The CDR3 is 12 amino acids. DNA of the CDR3: TGTGCAAGTCGCCCACAGTACAATGAGCAGTTCTTC. Residues: CASRPQYNEQFF.

This chain links TRBV10-2 with TRBJ2-7, with D unclear. The V and J ends lost 2 bases and 9 bases respectively, with 14 bases between them. CDR1 is WSHSY and CDR2 is SAAADI in the germline V gene. The CDR3 sequence is 13 residues long. CDR3 amino acids: CASSEIRSLGQYF. CDR3 coding DNA: TGCGCCAGCAGTGAGATTCGGAGCCTTGGGCAGTACTTC.

CDR3 bases: TGTGCCAGCAGCCAAGGTGTTAGCGGGGGAGGAGGGTATGAGCAGTTCTTC. Its translation: CASSQGVSGGGGYEQFF. The rearrangement joins TRBV4-2 to TRBJ2-1; TRBD2 agrees at 9 bases. V gave up 1 base and J gave up 8 bases; unmatched junction bases: 12. The CDR3 loop spans 17 amino acids. Germline V gene lookup returns CDR1 LGHNA and CDR2 YNFKEQ.

This chain joins TRBV4-3 and TRBJ2-2; 11 bases agree with TRBD2. V was pared by 0 bases and J by 0 bases, with 9 bases of the junction left unmatched. Germline V gene lookup returns CDR1 LGHNA and CDR2 YSLEER. CDR3 length: 20 residues. The CDR3 spells CASSQDGTSGGEPNTGELFF. The CDR3 bases are TGCGCCAGCAGCCAAGATGGGACTAGCGGTGGAGAGCCGAACACCGGGGAGCTGTTTTTT.

The chain links TRBV6-2 or TRBV6-3 to TRBJ2-5; D is perhaps TRBD2 (6 bases). Germline V gene sequence: CDR1 MNHEY, CDR2 SVGEGT. The V end lost 6 bases, the J end lost 4 bases, and 15 bases lay between the germline ends. The CDR3 runs to 14 residues. The CDR3 region has the DNA TGTGCCAGCAGCCCCCGACTAGTAGGAGAGACCCAGTACTTC. It codes for CASSPRLVGETQYF.

The chain recombines TRBV5-1 with TRBJ2-5, with 12 bases lining up with TRBD2. The CDR3 has 17 amino acids. Germline values: CDR1 SGHRS, CDR2 YFSETQ. J was trimmed by 2 bases and V by 4 bases; bases with no gene match: 9. This CDR3 is CASSPRTSGVGQETQYF. CDR3 DNA sequence: TGCGCCAGCAGCCCACGGACTAGCGGGGTTGGACAAGAGACCCAGTACTTC.

The chain is built from TRBV7-9 and TRBJ1-1; D is ambiguous. V was shortened by 3 bases and J by 4 bases, with 12 bases between the two germline ends. The CDR3 runs 14 residues. Looked up from germline, CDR1 is SEHNR and CDR2 is FQNEAQ (reference sequence). The CDR3 spells CASSFGTRSTEAFF. CDR3 bases: TGTGCCAGCAGCTTCGGAACCCGGAGCACTGAAGCTTTCTTT. The full variable domain, with the rest looked up from reference TRBV7-9 and TRBJ1-1, is DTGVSQNPRHKITKRGQNVTFRCDPISEHNRLYWYRQTLGQGPEFLTYFQNEAQLEKSRLLSDRFSAERPKGSFSTLEIQRTEQGDSAMYLCASSFGTRSTEAFFGQGTRLTVV.

V and J are TRBV6-5 and TRBJ1-4, with D perhaps TRBD1 (5 bases). Trimming removed 4 bases from V and 10 bases from J, with 16 bases in between. CDR1 and CDR2 from the germline V gene are MNHEY and SVGAGI. The CDR3 is 14 amino acids. The CDR3 loop is CASSSVGGKGKLFF. As DNA, the CDR3 is TGTGCCAGCAGTTCGGTGGGGGGGAAGGGAAAACTGTTTTTT.

The rearrangement links TRBV15 to TRBJ2-5; 11 nucleotides agree with TRBD2. Looked up from germline, CDR1 is LNHNV and CDR2 is YYDKDF (reference sequence). The CDR3 runs to 13 residues. V trimming: 9 bases; J trimming: 4 bases; junction bases outside the gene matches: 4. CDR3 DNA sequence: TGTGCCACGCGTACTAGCGGGGGAGAGACCCAGTACTTC. Translation: CATRTSGGETQYF.